This TCR beta chain was recovered during a study of a mutant IDH1 vaccine in newly diagnosed glioma. Described time point: baseline, week 1 (first vaccination visit). Regarding treatment: pre-vaccination baseline after standard-of-care therapy. The germline V gene encodes CDR1 SGHRS and CDR2 YFSETQ. V was trimmed by 10 bases and J by 0 bases, leaving 8 bases between them. The CDR3 covers 11 residues. Here immunoSEQ multiplex PCR was the method, and the copy in TCRdb shows in-frame clones only, minus some. The data show over 80,000 clones, roughly 90% seen once. This chain joins TRBV5-1 and TRBJ2-7; D tentatively fits TRBD1 or TRBD2 (5 bases each). Sequenced material: PBMCs, taken from a glioma patient treated with radiotherapy, temozolomide or both. The receptor's source is a woman aged 45-60 years with glioma. DNA of the CDR3: TGCGCCTGGGACCACTCCTACGAGCAGTACTTC. It yields the protein CAWDHSYEQYF. Based on the CDR3 plus reference TRBV5-1 and TRBJ2-7, the full variable domain is KAGVTQTPRYLIKTRGQQVTLSCSPISGHRSVSWYQQTPGQGLQFLFEYFSETQRNKGNFPGRFSGRQFSNSRSEMNVSTLELGDSALYLCAWDHSYEQYFGPGTRLTVT.